These 19 T cell receptor beta chains came from one sample sequenced in a study of CD8 T cells in ankylosing spondylitis. TCRdb fed the 5' RACE reads into MiXCR, producing one record per CDR3 protein. In the table there are roughly 69,000 distinct CDR3 sequences, approximately 5.3% of which are singletons. Sample: blood, either unsorted or a sorted T cell fraction (not recorded which). These receptors originate from a male donor with ankylosing spondylitis or in good health (not recorded which).

This clonotype was counted at least ten times. This chain connects TRBV29-1 to TRBJ2-1; 7 nucleotides align to TRBD2. Germline trimming cut 7 bases from V and 8 bases from J; bases unmatched to any gene: 8. The germline V gene has CDR1 SQVTM and CDR2 ANQGSEA. This CDR3 is 12 amino acids long. CDR3 bases: TGCAGCGCTTTGACTAGCCTGGATGAGCAGTTCTTC. Translating gives CSALTSLDEQFF.

This clonotype was picked up many times. This chain uses TRBV4-1 with TRBJ2-4, with a tentative D call TRBD2 (5 bases). This CDR3 region has 17 residues. Germline loops: CDR1 MGHRA, CDR2 YSYEKL. With 0 bases removed from V and 1 base from J, the gap between germline ends came to 13 bases. CDR3 sequence: CASSQDYGSNAKNIQYF. DNA of the CDR3: TGCGCCAGCAGCCAAGATTATGGGAGTAACGCCAAAAACATTCAGTACTTC.

At least ten counts were recorded for this clonotype. The chain carries TRBV12-3 or TRBV12-4 and TRBJ2-1; 11 bases line up with TRBD2. Trimming took 6 bases from V and 8 from J; bases not matched to a gene: 6. This CDR3 has 14 amino acids. The DNA of the CDR3 is TGTGCCAGCAGCAGTAGCGGGGGGGCCCATGAGCAGTTCTTC. Translating gives CASSSSGGAHEQFF.

In this sample, this clonotype turned up many times. The genes are TRBV2 and TRBJ2-4, with TRBD2 matching 9 bases. V shed 7 bases, J shed 7 bases, and the junction held 8 bases outside the gene matches. Germline V lookup: CDR1 SNHLY, CDR2 FYNNEI. This CDR3 is built from 14 residues. CDR3 nucleotide sequence: TGTGCCAGCAAGTCTCTAGCGGGGTTGAACATTCAGTACTTC. It encodes CASKSLAGLNIQYF.

This clonotype was picked up many times. The chain couples TRBV2 to TRBJ2-1; 8 bases agree with TRBD1. CDR1 SNHLY and CDR2 FYNNEI come from the germline V gene. With V trimmed by 5 bases and J by 6 bases, 21 bases remained unmatched. The CDR3 has 19 residues. The CDR3 sequence: CASSYPGGYSTKAGNEQFF. The CDR3 nucleotides are TGTGCCAGCAGTTACCCAGGGGGCTACAGCACAAAGGCTGGCAATGAGCAGTTCTTC. Variable domain in full (rest from reference TRBV2 and TRBJ2-1): EPEVTQTPSHQVTQMGQEVILRCVPISNHLYFYWYRQILGQKVEFLVSFYNNEISEKSEIFDDQFSVERPDGSNFTLKIRSTKLEDSAMYFCASSYPGGYSTKAGNEQFFGPGTRLTVL.

The chain recombines TRBV5-5 with TRBJ2-2; 8 positions match TRBD2. The CDR3 spans 18 residues. With 4 bases clipped from V and 0 bases from J, the junction kept 11 bases outside the gene matches. CDR1 and CDR2 from the germline V gene are SGHKS and YYEKEE (reference sequence). CDR3: CASSPGLVLTANTGELFF. The CDR3 DNA is TGTGCCAGCAGCCCGGGACTAGTTCTTACCGCGAACACCGGGGAGCTGTTTTTT.

This clonotype was recorded at least ten times. The chain employs TRBV12-3 or TRBV12-4 and TRBJ2-5, with 10 bases fitting TRBD1. The CDR3 is 15 residues long. Trimming removed 5 bases from V and 5 bases from J; junction bases left unmatched: 8. The CDR3 region has the DNA TGTGCCAGCAGTCCGGGGACAGGGGTCCGGGAGACCCAGTACTTC. Translating it yields CASSPGTGVRETQYF.

The table lists this clonotype with many counts. The genes are TRBV12-3 or TRBV12-4 and TRBJ2-1; 8 nucleotides agree with TRBD2. This CDR3 is 15 amino acids long. After removal of 1 base from V and 4 bases from J, the junction contained 3 bases not matched to a gene. The CDR3 DNA is TGTGCCAGCAGTTTAGGACTAGCGACTTACAATGAGCAGTTCTTC. Its translation: CASSLGLATYNEQFF.

This clonotype was counted only a few times. The V gene is TRBV10-2, the J gene TRBJ2-7; D perhaps matches TRBD1 (5 bases). This CDR3 has 16 residues. The V and J ends lost 4 bases and 1 base respectively, with 17 bases between them. Germline values: CDR1 WSHSY, CDR2 SAAADI. Here the CDR3 reads CASSGRYKTESYEQYF. The DNA of the CDR3 is TGCGCCAGCAGTGGAAGATACAAGACAGAGTCCTACGAGCAGTACTTC.

This clonotype has a count of ten or more. CDR3 sequence: CSVPGTGLSLSSYNEQFF. The DNA of the CDR3 is TGCAGTGTTCCCGGGACAGGGTTGTCACTGAGCTCCTACAATGAGCAGTTCTTC. This chain joins TRBV20-1 and TRBJ2-1; 9 bases are a match to TRBD1. Germline V gene sequence: CDR1 DFQATT, CDR2 SNEGSKA (reference sequence). This CDR3 has 18 amino acids. Trimming took 7 bases from V and 0 from J; bases not matched to a gene: 16.

This clonotype was detected only a few times. The V call is TRBV7-9, the J call TRBJ2-5; 16 nucleotides line up with TRBD2. The trim removed 5 bases at V and 5 bases at J, leaving 8 bases unmatched. This CDR3 is built from 17 residues. Germline CDR1 SEHNR, CDR2 FQNEAQ (reference sequence). CDR3 amino acids: CASSTGTSGGAAETQYF. CDR3 nucleotides: TGTGCCAGCAGCACCGGGACTAGCGGGGGGGCGGCGGAGACCCAGTACTTC.

There are a few counts of this clonotype. This rearrangement joins TRBV7-2 to TRBJ2-7, with 12 bases matching TRBD1. This CDR3 has 15 residues. Germline-derived CDR1 and CDR2 are SGHTA and FQGNSA. Trimming removed 4 bases from V and 6 bases from J; junction bases left unmatched: 7. DNA for the CDR3: TGTGCCAGCAGCTCTTCCGGGACAGGGGGCATCGAGCAGTACTTC. This sequence encodes CASSSSGTGGIEQYF. Drawing the rest from reference TRBV7-2 and TRBJ2-7, the complete variable domain is GAGVSQSPSNKVTEKGKDVELRCDPISGHTALYWYRQSLGQGLEFLIYFQGNSAPDKSGLPSDRFSAERTGGSVSTLTIQRTQQEDSAVYLCASSSSGTGGIEQYFGPGTRLTVT.

This clonotype was seen repeatedly, ten times or more. This sequence joins TRBV7-2 and TRBJ1-1, with 7 bases identical to TRBD1. The CDR3 runs to 17 residues. J lost 0 bases, V lost 4 bases, and 11 bases had no gene match. Germline assignment: CDR1 SGHTA and CDR2 FQGNSA. The CDR3 sequence: CASSYEQGSFMNTEAFF. The CDR3 coding sequence is TGTGCCAGCAGCTATGAACAGGGGTCCTTTATGAACACTGAAGCTTTCTTT. The full variable domain, with the rest looked up from reference TRBV7-2 and TRBJ1-1, is GAGVSQSPSNKVTEKGKDVELRCDPISGHTALYWYRQSLGQGLEFLIYFQGNSAPDKSGLPSDRFSAERTGGSVSTLTIQRTQQEDSAVYLCASSYEQGSFMNTEAFFGQGTRLTVV.

On this clonotype: A read error may produce the germline difference seen at one junction end. The gene calls are TRBV10-3 and TRBJ2-6; tentatively, D is TRBD1 or TRBD2 (5 bases each). Germline V gives CDR1 ENHRY, CDR2 SYGVKD. This CDR3 region has 14 residues. CDR3 nucleotides: TGTGTCATCAGTGAGGGGTCCGGGGCCAACGTCCTGACTTTC. This codes for CVISEGSGANVLTF.

This clonotype was counted at least ten times. This chain uses TRBV5-1 with TRBJ2-1; the D is unclear. V shed 3 bases and J shed 8 bases, with 21 bases lying between them. The CDR3 extends over 16 amino acids. From germline, CDR1 is SGHRS and CDR2 YFSETQ. The CDR3 DNA is TGCGCCAGCAGCTCCCTAGGAGTTGTCATTTTGCATGAGCAGTTCTTC. This encodes CASSSLGVVILHEQFF.

At least ten counts were recorded for this clonotype. The V call is TRBV4-3, the J call TRBJ2-7; D unresolved. The germline gives CDR1 LGHNA, CDR2 YSLEER. Deletions cut 4 bases from V and 5 bases from J, with 18 bases between. The CDR3 contains 15 residues. The CDR3 bases are TGCGCCAGCAGCCCCACTACAGCTACCATCCACGAGCAGTACTTC. This gives the protein CASSPTTATIHEQYF.

This clonotype was seen at least ten times. The V call is TRBV3-1, the J call TRBJ2-1, with no clear D. CDR3 size: 14 residues. Trimming pared 0 bases from V and 3 bases from J, leaving 6 bases between. Germline V lookup: CDR1 LGHDT, CDR2 YNNKEL (reference sequence). The CDR3 sequence: CASSQDYSYNEQFF. Here the CDR3 DNA reads TGTGCCAGCAGCCAAGATTACAGCTACAATGAGCAGTTCTTC.

The chain joins TRBV7-2 to TRBJ1-1; D remains unclear. The CDR3 runs 14 residues. The V end was cut by 4 bases, the J end by 1 base, with 10 bases between. The germline V gene has CDR1 SGHTA and CDR2 FQGNSA. CDR3 sequence: CASSYQQQNTEAFF. CDR3 bases: TGTGCCAGCAGCTATCAACAACAGAACACTGAAGCTTTCTTT. The variable domain in full, with the rest retrieved from reference TRBV7-2 and TRBJ1-1, is GAGVSQSPSNKVTEKGKDVELRCDPISGHTALYWYRQSLGQGLEFLIYFQGNSAPDKSGLPSDRFSAERTGGSVSTLTIQRTQQEDSAVYLCASSYQQQNTEAFFGQGTRLTVV.

The sample holds many counts of this clonotype. The J gene is TRBJ1-1, the V gene TRBV29-1; D unresolved. Trimming removed 6 bases from V and 0 bases from J, with 11 bases in between. Germline values: CDR1 SQVTM, CDR2 ANQGSEA. The CDR3 loop spans 13 amino acids. The CDR3 is CSVFQELNTEAFF. In DNA, the CDR3 is TGCAGCGTCTTCCAGGAATTGAACACTGAAGCTTTCTTT.